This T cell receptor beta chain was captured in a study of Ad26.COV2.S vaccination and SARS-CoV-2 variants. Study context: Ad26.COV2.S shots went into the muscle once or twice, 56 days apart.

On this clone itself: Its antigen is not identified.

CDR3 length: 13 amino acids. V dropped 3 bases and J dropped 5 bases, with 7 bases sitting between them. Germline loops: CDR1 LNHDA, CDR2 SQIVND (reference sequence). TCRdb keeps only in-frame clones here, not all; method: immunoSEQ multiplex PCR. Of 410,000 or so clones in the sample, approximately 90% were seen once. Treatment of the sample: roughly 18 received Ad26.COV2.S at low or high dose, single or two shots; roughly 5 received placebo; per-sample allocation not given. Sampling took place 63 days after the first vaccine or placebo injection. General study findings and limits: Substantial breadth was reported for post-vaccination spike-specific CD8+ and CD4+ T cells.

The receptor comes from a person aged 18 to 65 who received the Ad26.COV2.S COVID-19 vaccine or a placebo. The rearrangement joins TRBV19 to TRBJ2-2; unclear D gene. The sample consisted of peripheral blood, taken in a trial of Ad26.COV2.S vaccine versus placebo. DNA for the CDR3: TGTGCCAGTAGTATTCTAGGGACCGGGGAGCTGTTTTTT. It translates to CASSILGTGELFF.